This entry lists 8 T cell receptor beta chains sequenced from one sample in a study of cytomegalovirus exposure and HLA in healthy donors. Primers: 60 Vbeta forward and 13 Jbeta reverse. The data were produced by immunoSEQ multiplex PCR, yet TCRdb's version contains in-frame clones alone and is incomplete. The profile shows 99,000 or so clones, around 80% of them singletons. The sample comprised PBMCs. These receptor sequences come from a woman aged 40-49 years in good health and CMV-seronegative.

The CDR3 here is CASSATSGPYEQYF. The CDR3 nucleotides are TGTGCCAGCAGCGCGACTAGCGGGCCCTACGAGCAGTACTTC. The chain recombines TRBV9 with TRBJ2-7; 10 positions agree with TRBD2. The CDR3 runs 14 residues. The germline gives CDR1 SGDLS, CDR2 YYNGEE. V shed 3 bases, J shed 2 bases, and the junction held 2 bases outside the gene matches.

In nucleotides, the CDR3 is TGTGCCAGCAGCTCCGGACTGGAGAATCAGCCCCAGCATTTT. The encoded protein is CASSSGLENQPQHF. The gene calls are TRBV11-2 and TRBJ1-5; no clear D gene. Germline V gene sequence: CDR1 SGHAT, CDR2 FQNNGV. The CDR3 extends over 14 amino acids. Trimming stripped 4 bases from V and 4 bases from J, with 11 bases between.

The chain uses TRBV7-9 and TRBJ1-2; 9 bases agree with TRBD1. In germline, CDR1 is SEHNR, CDR2 FQNEAQ (reference sequence). The CDR3 has 16 residues. The V gene end was trimmed by 3 bases and the J gene end by 8 bases; junction bases not matched to a gene: 13. CDR3 bases: TGTGCCAGCAGCTTCTCAGCGGGACAGGGTATCCTAGGCTACACCTTC. This gives the protein CASSFSAGQGILGYTF.

In this sample, this clone turned up once. The J gene is TRBJ1-6, the V gene TRBV27; the D gene is possibly TRBD1 (6 bases). This CDR3 region has 13 residues. V was clipped by 3 bases and J by 9 bases, with 9 bases between them. Germline CDR1 reads MNHEY; CDR2 reads SMNVEV (reference sequence). The CDR3 sequence is CASSFRGGSPLHF. The CDR3 nucleotides are TGTGCCAGCAGTTTTAGAGGGGGTTCACCCCTCCACTTT.

The V call is TRBV9, the J call TRBJ2-1; 7 bases align to TRBD1. V dropped 5 bases and J dropped 9; count of bases not matched to a gene: 14. CDR3 size: 15 residues. Germline V gene lookup returns CDR1 SGDLS and CDR2 YYNGEE. The CDR3 is CASRATGVGSGEQFF. The CDR3 bases are TGTGCCAGCAGGGCTACAGGGGTTGGGTCGGGTGAGCAGTTCTTC.

The chain carries TRBV6-5 and TRBJ2-6; weak D call: TRBD1 (5 bases). The CDR3 has 16 amino acids. Germline assignment: CDR1 MNHEY and CDR2 SVGAGI. With 2 bases removed from V and 2 bases from J, the gap between germline ends came to 10 bases. The CDR3 nucleotides read TGTGCCAGCAGTTACGGGTCAGGGACTGGGGCCAACGTCCTGACTTTC. Residues: CASSYGSGTGANVLTF.

V and J are TRBV27 and TRBJ1-5, with D perhaps matching TRBD1 (6 bases). The germline CDR1 and CDR2 sequences are MNHEY and SMNVEV (reference sequence). V shed 2 bases and J shed 5 bases, with 7 bases lying between them. This CDR3 comprises 13 residues. CDR3 residues: CASSLGGHQPQHF. CDR3 sequence (DNA): TGTGCCAGCAGTTTAGGGGGCCATCAGCCCCAGCATTTT.

The gene calls are TRBV5-1 and TRBJ2-5; 9 bases line up with TRBD1. V shed 4 bases, J shed 5 bases, and the junction held 6 bases outside the gene matches. There are 14 residues in the CDR3. Per the germline V gene, CDR1 is SGHRS and CDR2 is YFSETQ. CDR3 nucleotide sequence: TGCGCCAGCAGCAAATCCGGGACAGGGGAGACCCAGTACTTC. Protein: CASSKSGTGETQYF.